The clone carrying this TCR beta chain was detected once. Antigen unknown. Deletions cut 0 bases from V and 7 bases from J, with 4 bases between. The CDR3 runs to 12 residues. Germline CDR1 reads ENHRY; CDR2 reads SYGVKD. The data originate from a study of OX40 agonist ivuxolimab in advanced cancers. Turning to the study itself: Of mixed ages from about 23 to 85 and averaging roughly 64 years, the group was approximately 84% male.

Study-level findings and limits: Low clonal expansion, among the lowest seen, marked partial responders at 0.1-3.0 mg/kg.

The method was immunoSEQ multiplex PCR; TCRdb's version includes in-frame clones alone and lacks a portion of them. There are 70,000 to 95,000 clones in the sample; about 85% occur only once, and 1.1% lies in the top ten. Autoimmune disease history or systemic immunosuppression meant exclusion. The study sampled blood at baseline, cycle 4 day 1, and cycle 7 day 1. Sequenced material: CD4+ or CD8+ T cells sorted from blood, taken in a trial of the OX40 agonist ivuxolimab. The rearrangement joins TRBV10-3 to TRBJ1-5; no clear D gene. The source of this sequence is an adult with an advanced solid tumor such as melanoma, head and neck, liver or kidney cancer. The CDR3 loop reads CAISESIQPQHF. Here the CDR3 DNA reads TGTGCCATCAGTGAGTCTATCCAGCCCCAGCATTTT.